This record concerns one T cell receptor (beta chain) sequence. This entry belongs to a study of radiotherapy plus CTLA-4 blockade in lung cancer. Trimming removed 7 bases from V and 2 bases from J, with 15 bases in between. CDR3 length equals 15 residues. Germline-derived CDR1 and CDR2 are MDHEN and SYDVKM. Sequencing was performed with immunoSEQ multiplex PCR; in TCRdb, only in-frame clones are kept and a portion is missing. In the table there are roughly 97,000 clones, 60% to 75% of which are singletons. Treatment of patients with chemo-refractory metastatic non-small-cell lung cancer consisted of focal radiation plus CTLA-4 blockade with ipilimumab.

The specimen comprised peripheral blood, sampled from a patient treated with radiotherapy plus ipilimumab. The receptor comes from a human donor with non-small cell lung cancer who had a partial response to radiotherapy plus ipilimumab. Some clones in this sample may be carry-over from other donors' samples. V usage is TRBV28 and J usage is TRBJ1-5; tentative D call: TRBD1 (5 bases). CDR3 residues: CASTSGGSGNQPQHF. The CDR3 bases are TGTGCCAGCACAAGCGGGGGATCGGGCAATCAGCCCCAGCATTTT.